A single sample gave rise to the 12 T cell receptor beta chains below, sequenced in a study of blood T cell repertoires in COVID-19. Profiled with immunoSEQ multiplex PCR; TCRdb holds only in-frame clones, not every one. Here the sample spans tens of thousands of clones, 84% being singletons. What was sequenced was peripheral blood. Receptors originate from a woman aged 45-59 years with acute or convalescent COVID-19.

This clone was found a few times. V usage is TRBV5-6 and J usage is TRBJ2-1; 9 bases map to TRBD1. The V segment lost 0 bases and the J segment 7 bases; nucleotides outside the gene matches: 8. CDR1 is SGHDT, CDR2 YYEEEE, per germline. CDR3 length: 16 residues. The CDR3 reads CASSLGPGTGHNEQFF. CDR3 nucleotides: TGTGCCAGCAGCTTGGGTCCCGGGACAGGGCATAATGAGCAGTTCTTC. Based on the CDR3 plus reference TRBV5-6 and TRBJ2-1, the full variable domain is DAGVTQSPTHLIKTRGQQVTLRCSPKSGHDTVSWYQQALGQGPQFIFQYYEEEERQRGNFPDRFSGHQFPNYSSELNVNALLLGDSALYLCASSLGPGTGHNEQFFGPGTRLTVL.

The chain links TRBV4-3 to TRBJ1-5; no clear D gene. Germline CDR1 LGHNA, CDR2 YSLEER. V was cut by 0 bases and J by 3 bases, with 3 bases left in between. CDR3 length: 13 amino acids. The CDR3, as DNA: TGCGCCAGCAGCCAAGAGGCCAATCAGCCCCAGCATTTT. Its protein product is CASSQEANQPQHF.

This clone was picked up a small number of times. The V gene is TRBV6-5, the J gene TRBJ1-1, with 10 nucleotides matching TRBD1. V dropped 4 bases and J dropped 3; count of bases not matched to a gene: 2. The CDR3 spans 14 residues. Germline lookup yields CDR1 MNHEY and CDR2 SVGAGI. The CDR3: CASSSGQGDTEAFF. Here the CDR3 DNA reads TGTGCCAGCAGTTCCGGACAGGGGGACACTGAAGCTTTCTTT.

This CDR3 is CASSPVGGGTGGNEQFF. The CDR3 DNA reads as TGCGCCAGCAGCCCCGTGGGGGGAGGGACAGGGGGCAATGAGCAGTTCTTC. The genes are TRBV5-1 and TRBJ2-1; 11 bases map to TRBD1. The germline CDR1 and CDR2 sequences are SGHRS and YFSETQ. The CDR3 length is 17 residues. The trim removed 4 bases at V and 6 bases at J, leaving 12 bases unmatched.

This clone was detected only once. V is TRBV29-1 and J is TRBJ2-7; TRBD1 matches 10 bases. There are 13 residues in the CDR3. With V trimmed by 6 bases and J by 4 bases, 6 bases remained unmatched. Per germline, CDR1 SQVTM and CDR2 ANQGSEA. The DNA for the CDR3 is TGCAGCGTGGTGCCGGGACAGGGGTACGAGCAGTACTTC. Protein: CSVVPGQGYEQYF.

This clone has only a few counts. The chain has TRBV27 and TRBJ2-7, with 11 bases lining up with TRBD2. J lost 1 base, V lost 2 bases, and 4 bases had no gene match. CDR1 and CDR2 (germline): MNHEY, SMNVEV (reference sequence). This CDR3 has 16 residues. The chain's CDR3 is CASSLMRTSGSYEQYF. In nucleotides, the CDR3 is TGTGCCAGCAGTTTAATGAGGACTAGCGGGTCCTACGAGCAGTACTTC.

This sequence joins TRBV12-3 or TRBV12-4 and TRBJ1-5; maybe TRBD1 (5 bases). The CDR3 length is 12 residues. The V and J ends lost 10 bases and 4 bases respectively, with 11 bases between them. The CDR3 nucleotides read TGTGCCACGGGGGACGGGAATCAGCCCCAGCATTTT. Protein product: CATGDGNQPQHF.

The chain is built from TRBV28 and TRBJ2-7; 7 positions match TRBD1. The CDR3 is 17 residues long. Per germline, CDR1 MDHEN and CDR2 SYDVKM. J lost 0 bases, V lost 5 bases, and 13 bases had no gene match. The chain's CDR3 is CASSPFSPGQTSYEQYF. For the CDR3, the DNA is TGTGCCAGCAGTCCGTTCTCACCGGGACAGACCTCCTACGAGCAGTACTTC.

The chain links TRBV6-2 or TRBV6-3 to TRBJ2-5, with D possibly being TRBD2 (7 bases). CDR1 is MNHEY and CDR2 is SVGEGT in the germline V gene. The V gene lost 4 bases and the J gene lost 4 bases, with 10 bases spanning the gap. CDR3 length equals 13 residues. CDR3 nucleotide sequence: TGTGCCAGCAGTTGGGGGGGCGGAGAGACCCAGTACTTC. Protein sequence: CASSWGGGETQYF.

This chain joins TRBV14 and TRBJ1-1, with D uncertain. The CDR3 is 14 residues long. CDR1 SGHDN and CDR2 FVKESK come from the germline V gene. V was cut by 1 base and J by 1 base, with 7 bases left in between. CDR3 protein: CASSQGLRNTEAFF. The DNA for the CDR3 is TGTGCCAGCAGCCAAGGGCTTCGGAACACTGAAGCTTTCTTT.

The gene calls are TRBV5-8 and TRBJ2-3, with TRBD2 as a possible D gene (5 bases). Trimming pared 1 base from V and 4 bases from J, leaving 13 bases between. CDR3 size: 15 residues. The germline V gene has CDR1 SGHTS and CDR2 YDEGEE. The CDR3 protein is CASSLLAGVADTQYF. The CDR3, as DNA: TGTGCCAGCAGCTTGCTGGCGGGCGTGGCAGATACGCAGTATTTT.

This clone was counted a few times. The rearrangement links TRBV10-3 to TRBJ2-7, with unresolved D. The length of the CDR3 is 13 residues. The germline CDR1 and CDR2 sequences are ENHRY and SYGVKD. Trimming removed 4 bases from V and 5 bases from J, with 12 bases in between. In nucleotides, the CDR3 is TGTGCCATCAGTGTCGACTTCCCGGACGAGCAGTACTTC. It yields the protein CAISVDFPDEQYF.